Shown below are 12 T cell receptor beta chains from a single sample sequenced in a study of blood T cell repertoires in COVID-19. The protocol was immunoSEQ multiplex PCR, while the TCRdb copy is restricted to in-frame clones and leaves out a portion. The table shows about 150,000 clones, with about four fifths occurring only once. Source material: peripheral blood. The receptors shown here come from a human donor with acute or convalescent COVID-19. The donor label of this sample is uncertain.

This chain uses TRBV28 with TRBJ1-6; D gene ambiguous. Deletions cut 3 bases from V and 8 bases from J, with 8 bases between. The CDR3 extends over 13 amino acids. Germline V gives CDR1 MDHEN, CDR2 SYDVKM. Written as DNA, the CDR3 is TGTGCCAGCAGTTTCGTCCGCGATTCACCCCTCCACTTT. It translates to CASSFVRDSPLHF.

The rearrangement uses TRBV5-1 and TRBJ1-1; no firm D call. Per germline, CDR1 SGHRS and CDR2 YFSETQ. This CDR3 has 18 amino acids. Trimming removed 3 bases at V and 1 base at J, with 22 bases between. The CDR3 loop reads CASSWGRGSGFGNTEAFF. In DNA form, the CDR3 reads TGCGCCAGCAGCTGGGGTCGGGGTAGCGGGTTCGGGAACACTGAAGCTTTCTTT.

The gene calls are TRBV6-5 and TRBJ2-7; D might be TRBD2 (5 bases). The CDR3 is made up of 11 amino acids. The ends were cut back, 8 bases at V and 5 bases at J, with 10 bases in the middle. Germline values: CDR1 MNHEY, CDR2 SVGAGI. In nucleotides, the CDR3 is TGTGCCAGCCGCGGGCTCGACGAGCAGTACTTC. This translates into CASRGLDEQYF.

J is TRBJ1-1 and V is TRBV5-6, with TRBD1 as a possible D gene (6 bases). The CDR3 has 13 residues. The germline CDR1 and CDR2 sequences are SGHDT and YYEEEE. V shed 2 bases and J shed 5 bases, with 10 bases lying between them. The CDR3 loop reads CASSFTGKTEAFF. In nucleotides, the CDR3 is TGTGCCAGCAGCTTCACAGGGAAAACTGAAGCTTTCTTT.

The sample holds one count of this clone. J is TRBJ1-6 and V is TRBV19; 9 bases line up with TRBD1. With V trimmed by 3 bases and J by 9 bases, 0 bases remained unmatched. The CDR3 has 13 amino acids. The germline gives CDR1 LNHDA, CDR2 SQIVND (reference sequence). CDR3 sequence (DNA): TGTGCCAGTAGTATGGACAGGGGTTCACCCCTCCACTTT. Translated, it gives CASSMDRGSPLHF.

This clone appeared a few times. V gene TRBV7-2 combines with J gene TRBJ2-7; D possibly corresponds to TRBD1 (5 bases). Between the trimmed V and J ends, which lost 1 base and 2 bases, there was a span of 9 bases. The CDR3 runs 14 residues. The germline gives CDR1 SGHTA, CDR2 FQGNSA. Here the CDR3 reads CASSLVGQAYEQYF. The DNA for the CDR3 is TGTGCCAGCAGCTTAGTTGGACAAGCCTACGAGCAGTACTTC.

The chain has TRBV2 and TRBJ2-7, with a weak D call TRBD2 (5 bases). Germline V gene sequence: CDR1 SNHLY, CDR2 FYNNEI. This CDR3 has 12 residues. V was cut by 6 bases and J by 4 bases, with 10 bases left in between. CDR3 residues: CASSLDLYEQYF. CDR3 nucleotide sequence: TGTGCCAGCAGCTTGGACTTGTACGAGCAGTACTTC.

The rearrangement uses TRBV6-5 and TRBJ2-6; D is possibly TRBD2 (6 bases). CDR3 size: 14 residues. Germline CDR1 is MNHEY and CDR2 is SVGAGI. V lost 11 bases to trimming and J lost 0 bases, with 11 bases between them. The CDR3 region has the DNA TGTGCCGCTCGGGGGAGCTCTGGGGCCAACGTCCTGACTTTC. Translating it yields CAARGSSGANVLTF.

The V gene is TRBV5-1, the J gene TRBJ2-3; 9 bases are shared with TRBD2. V gave up 4 bases and J gave up 0 bases; unmatched junction bases: 6. The CDR3 consists of 16 residues. From germline, CDR1 is SGHRS and CDR2 YFSETQ. CDR3 in DNA: TGCGCCAGCAGCGCGGGGGGGGGCGCTAGCACAGATACGCAGTATTTT. It yields the protein CASSAGGGASTDTQYF. Using reference TRBV5-1 and TRBJ2-3 for the parts outside the CDR3, the full variable domain is KAGVTQTPRYLIKTRGQQVTLSCSPISGHRSVSWYQQTPGQGLQFLFEYFSETQRNKGNFPGRFSGRQFSNSRSEMNVSTLELGDSALYLCASSAGGGASTDTQYFGPGTRLTVL.

This chain uses TRBV6-4 with TRBJ2-7, with 10 positions matching TRBD1. This CDR3 region has 15 residues. CDR1 and CDR2 (germline): MRHNA, SNTAGT. V shed 2 bases and J 4 bases; nucleotides not matched to a gene: 5. The CDR3 spells CASSDAAGQGYEQYF. CDR3 in DNA: TGTGCCAGCAGTGACGCGGCGGGACAGGGGTACGAGCAGTACTTC.

This rearrangement joins TRBV3-1 (or the pseudogene TRBV3-2) to TRBJ2-7; TRBD2 is a possible D gene (5 bases). Germline V CDR1 and CDR2: LGHDT, YNNKEL (reference sequence). V was pared by 6 bases and J by 2 bases, with 17 bases between. The CDR3 has 15 residues. The CDR3 bases are TGTGCCAGCAGTCGAAGTCGTCTGGAGGCCTACGAGCAGTACTTC. The encoded protein is CASSRSRLEAYEQYF.

The genes are TRBV5-1 and TRBJ2-1; a possible D gene is TRBD2 (5 bases). V gave up 0 bases and J gave up 10 bases, with 11 bases separating them. The CDR3 is 13 residues long. Germline V gene data show CDR1 as SGHRS and CDR2 as YFSETQ. CDR3 bases: TGCGCCAGCAGCTTGGCACTTTCGGGGGAGCAGTTCTTC. Amino acids: CASSLALSGEQFF.